These 32 T cell receptor beta chains were sequenced from one sample in a study of siplizumab effects on memory and regulatory T cells. Measured with immunoSEQ multiplex PCR; TCRdb has only the in-frame clones, and not every one. The table lists 95,000 to 110,000 clones, approximately 93% of them singletons. Sequencing was performed on Tregs sorted from blood. The source is a human donor in good health.

The chain is built from TRBV15 and TRBJ1-4; D is unresolved. V dropped 1 base and J dropped 4 bases, with 13 bases sitting between them. The CDR3 spans 16 residues. The germline V gene encodes CDR1 LNHNV and CDR2 YYDKDF (reference sequence). The CDR3: CATSRGFGSSNEKLFF. The CDR3 DNA follows: TGTGCCACCAGCAGAGGATTCGGCAGCAGTAATGAAAAACTGTTTTTT.

This chain joins TRBV10-3 and TRBJ1-1; D is perhaps TRBD1 (5 bases). The V end lost 7 bases, the J end lost 5 bases, and 17 bases lay between the germline ends. The V gene's germline CDR1 is ENHRY and CDR2 SYGVKD. The CDR3 runs 14 residues. CDR3: CAIKRTGGETEAFF. CDR3 coding DNA: TGTGCCATCAAGCGAACAGGAGGAGAGACTGAAGCTTTCTTT.

The chain combines TRBV7-2 with TRBJ1-5, with D perhaps matching TRBD1 (5 bases). The V end lost 5 bases, the J end lost 9 bases, and 14 bases lay between the germline ends. The V gene's germline CDR1 is SGHTA and CDR2 FQGNSA. The CDR3 length is 13 residues. The CDR3 sequence: CASSVSGIGPQHF. The CDR3 DNA is TGTGCCAGCAGCGTTTCAGGGATTGGGCCCCAGCATTTT.

This CDR3 reads CASKGQGRLNTEAFF. The CDR3, as DNA: TGTGCCAGTAAGGGACAGGGGCGATTGAACACTGAAGCTTTCTTT. This chain uses TRBV6-6 with TRBJ1-1; TRBD1 matches at 10 bases. V lost 9 bases and J lost 0; bases outside the gene matches: 7. This CDR3 is 15 amino acids long. Germline CDR1 and CDR2: MNHNY and SVGAGI (reference sequence).

The chain is built from TRBV4-2 and TRBJ1-2; TRBD1 agrees at 7 bases. Germline loops: CDR1 LGHNA, CDR2 YNFKEQ. V dropped 4 bases and J dropped 6; count of bases not matched to a gene: 8. This CDR3 is built from 14 residues. Here the CDR3 DNA reads TGTGCCAGCAGCCTCCGAGACAGGGAGAATGGCTACACCTTC. As protein: CASSLRDRENGYTF.

In nucleotides, the CDR3 is TGTGCCAGCTACTTCTATAATTCACCCCTCCACTTT. Its translation: CASYFYNSPLHF. The chain joins TRBV2 to TRBJ1-6; D remains unclear. The CDR3 contains 12 residues. Trimming took off 8 bases at V and 3 bases at J, with 5 bases between the two ends. In germline, CDR1 is SNHLY, CDR2 FYNNEI.

The gene calls are TRBV7-9 and TRBJ2-6, with D maybe TRBD2 (6 bases). V gave up 9 bases and J gave up 0 bases, with 12 bases separating them. The germline V gene has CDR1 SEHNR and CDR2 FQNEAQ (reference sequence). This CDR3 is 15 amino acids long. The CDR3 DNA follows: TGTGCCAGATCATGGGGGGACTCTGGGGCCAACGTCCTGACTTTC. It yields the protein CARSWGDSGANVLTF.

This sequence joins TRBV9 and TRBJ2-2, with unresolved D. Germline loops: CDR1 SGDLS, CDR2 YYNGEE. Between the trimmed V and J ends, which lost 0 bases and 3 bases, there was a span of 6 bases. This CDR3 comprises 14 residues. The CDR3 nucleotides are TGTGCCAGCAGCGTAGGCCCCTACACCGGGGAGCTGTTTTTT. Encoded protein: CASSVGPYTGELFF.

This chain joins TRBV25-1 and TRBJ2-6; D tentatively fits TRBD1 or TRBD2 (5 bases each). With 4 bases removed from V and 2 bases from J, the gap between germline ends came to 9 bases. The germline V gene encodes CDR1 MGHDK and CDR2 SYGVNS. CDR3 length: 15 residues. The CDR3 sequence is CASSAMGAGANVLTF. Here the CDR3 DNA reads TGTGCCAGCAGTGCAATGGGGGCTGGGGCCAACGTCCTGACTTTC.

This clone occurred a few times. The J gene is TRBJ1-2, the V gene TRBV6-1; the D is unclear. This CDR3 is 17 amino acids long. Germline V gene lookup returns CDR1 MNHNS and CDR2 SASEGT. Trimming removed 1 base from V and 0 bases from J, with 15 bases in between. The CDR3, as DNA: TGTGCCAGCAGTGAAGGGACCAGAACTCATACTAACTATGGCTACACCTTC. Amino acids: CASSEGTRTHTNYGYTF.

The genes are TRBV30 and TRBJ1-4, with D possibly being TRBD1 (6 bases). The CDR3 spans 15 residues. Trimming pared 1 base from V and 2 bases from J, leaving 11 bases between. CDR1 and CDR2 (germline): GTSNPN, SVGIG (reference sequence). As DNA, the CDR3 is TGTGCCTGGAGTGCCCAAGGGGGGACTAATGAAAAACTGTTTTTT. Its translation: CAWSAQGGTNEKLFF.

This sequence joins TRBV5-1 and TRBJ2-5; D may be TRBD1 (5 bases). The germline V gene encodes CDR1 SGHRS and CDR2 YFSETQ. The CDR3 length is 14 residues. Trimming took 0 bases from V and 4 from J, leaving 10 bases between them. The CDR3 is CASSLGLQGETQYF. The CDR3 DNA reads TGCGCCAGCAGCTTGGGGTTGCAGGGAGAGACCCAGTACTTC.

The CDR3 region has the DNA TGTGCCAGCAGCTTAGCGGGGGGGAACACTGAAGCTTTCTTT. Its translation: CASSLAGGNTEAFF. The chain recombines TRBV11-2 with TRBJ1-1; D possibly corresponds to TRBD1 (5 bases). The CDR3 spans 14 residues. Per germline, CDR1 SGHAT and CDR2 FQNNGV. Trimming took 1 base from V and 1 from J, leaving 7 bases between them.

The chain couples TRBV10-3 to TRBJ1-2; TRBD1 matches 7 bases. Trimming cost V 1 base and J 3 bases; bases outside gene matches: 5. Germline V gene data show CDR1 as ENHRY and CDR2 as SYGVKD. The CDR3 consists of 15 residues. The CDR3: CAISEFEGADYGYTF. CDR3 nucleotide sequence: TGTGCCATCAGTGAGTTTGAGGGGGCGGACTATGGCTACACCTTC.

J is TRBJ2-7 and V is TRBV15, with 7 bases matching TRBD1. Germline lookup yields CDR1 LNHNV and CDR2 YYDKDF (reference sequence). The CDR3 consists of 16 residues. After removal of 3 bases from V and 3 bases from J, the junction contained 11 bases not matched to a gene. The chain's CDR3 is CATSRTLTGWVYEQYF. As DNA, the CDR3 is TGTGCCACCAGCAGGACCCTGACAGGGTGGGTCTACGAGCAGTACTTC.

This sequence joins TRBV7-9 and TRBJ2-1, with TRBD2 matching over 10 bases. Unmatched junction bases numbered 14, after V lost 1 base and J lost 5 bases. CDR1 and CDR2 (germline): SEHNR, FQNEAQ (reference sequence). The CDR3 loop spans 19 amino acids. The chain's CDR3 is CASSLGSGRATYKNNEQFF. Here the CDR3 DNA reads TGTGCCAGCAGCTTAGGCAGCGGGAGGGCCACATACAAGAACAATGAGCAGTTCTTC.

The rearrangement joins TRBV5-1 to TRBJ1-2; no reliable D call. V lost 0 bases and J 8 bases, leaving 17 bases between the germline ends. This CDR3 has 15 amino acids. Germline V lookup: CDR1 SGHRS, CDR2 YFSETQ. CDR3 coding DNA: TGCGCCAGCAGCTTGGAACCAGACTCCTCCTTCGGCTACACCTTC. Translating it yields CASSLEPDSSFGYTF.

This clone was found once. CDR3 sequence reads: CASSLGTDYEQYF. The DNA for the CDR3 is TGTGCCAGCAGCTTGGGGACCGACTACGAGCAGTACTTC. The chain uses TRBV5-5 and TRBJ2-7; D is undetermined. Germline lookup yields CDR1 SGHKS and CDR2 YYEKEE (reference sequence). V was cut by 0 bases and J by 3 bases, with 7 bases left in between. CDR3 size: 13 residues.

J is TRBJ1-5 and V is TRBV5-8; unclear D gene. Germline CDR1 SGHTS, CDR2 YDEGEE. The CDR3 runs 13 residues. The V end lost 1 base, the J end lost 2 bases, and 4 bases lay between the germline ends. The CDR3 DNA reads TGTGCCAGCAGCTTGCGGGGCAATCAGCCCCAGCATTTT. Amino acid sequence: CASSLRGNQPQHF.

The chain links TRBV9 to TRBJ1-3, with D unresolved. V lost 0 bases, J lost 0 bases, and 13 bases lay in between. This CDR3 region has 17 residues. Germline loops: CDR1 SGDLS, CDR2 YYNGEE. The CDR3 bases are TGTGCCAGCAGCGTAGACCCCGGGTCGAGCTCTGGAAACACCATATATTTT. Translating gives CASSVDPGSSSGNTIYF.

V is TRBV29-1 and J is TRBJ2-1; D unclear. The CDR3 covers 12 residues. Germline lookup yields CDR1 SQVTM and CDR2 ANQGSEA. V lost 6 bases to trimming and J lost 9 bases, with 15 bases between them. The CDR3 spells CSVFDEFGEQFF. The DNA for the CDR3 is TGCAGCGTCTTTGACGAGTTCGGTGAGCAGTTCTTC.

Points on this clone: The same CDR3 arises from other DNA sequences in this sample as well. The CDR3: CSAGPLETQYF. CDR3 bases: TGCAGTGCGGGGCCCCTGGAGACCCAGTACTTC. The chain joins TRBV20-1 to TRBJ2-5, with D possibly being TRBD1 (5 bases). Germline V gives CDR1 DFQATT, CDR2 SNEGSKA (reference sequence). This CDR3 spans 11 amino acids. Trimming cost V 6 bases and J 5 bases, with 10 bases left between them.

DNA for the CDR3: TGCGCCAGCAGCGTAACTAGAGATACGCAGTATTTT. It yields the protein CASSVTRDTQYF. J is TRBJ2-3 and V is TRBV5-1; tentatively, D is TRBD2 (5 bases). The V gene's germline CDR1 is SGHRS and CDR2 YFSETQ. V was cut by 4 bases and J by 5 bases, with 8 bases left in between. The CDR3 is 12 residues long.

Here the CDR3 reads CASSPTWGGQETQYF. DNA of the CDR3: TGTGCCAGCAGCCCAACCTGGGGGGGCCAAGAGACCCAGTACTTC. The rearrangement links TRBV14 to TRBJ2-5, with 7 nucleotides matching TRBD2. V lost 4 bases to trimming and J lost 1 base; unmatched junction nucleotides: 6. In germline, CDR1 is SGHDN, CDR2 FVKESK. This CDR3 spans 15 amino acids.

The J gene is TRBJ2-3, the V gene TRBV18, with D perhaps matching TRBD1 (5 bases). V was pared by 3 bases and J by 4 bases, with 17 bases between. Germline V gene data show CDR1 as KGHSH and CDR2 as LQKENI. The CDR3 consists of 16 residues. CDR3 amino acids: CASSPLQGKPSDTQYF. The DNA of the CDR3 is TGTGCCAGCTCACCTCTTCAGGGAAAACCGTCAGATACGCAGTATTTT.

The V and J genes are TRBV30 and TRBJ1-2; TRBD1 is a possible D gene (6 bases). This CDR3 has 12 residues. V dropped 4 bases and J dropped 3 bases, with 9 bases sitting between them. In germline, CDR1 is GTSNPN, CDR2 SVGIG (reference sequence). CDR3 in amino acids: CAWIQGDYGYTF. Written as DNA, the CDR3 is TGTGCCTGGATACAGGGTGACTATGGCTACACCTTC.

The chain is built from TRBV21-1 and TRBJ2-2. TRBV21-1 is termed a pseudogene. This CDR3 comprises 15 residues. CDR3 nucleotides: TGTGCCAGCAGCCCGTCGGGGACGGACACCGGGGAGCTGTTTTTT. Amino acid sequence: CASSPSGTDTGELFF.

This sequence joins TRBV7-2 and TRBJ2-3; D possibly matches TRBD1 or TRBD2 (6 bases each). Trimming removed 5 bases from V and 0 bases from J, with 15 bases in between. Germline assignment: CDR1 SGHTA and CDR2 FQGNSA. CDR3 length: 16 residues. The CDR3 coding sequence is TGTGCCAGCAGCCCTTCCCGGGGGCAGAGCACAGATACGCAGTATTTT. It yields the protein CASSPSRGQSTDTQYF.

The rearrangement uses TRBV6-5 and TRBJ2-5; D is ambiguous. V lost 8 bases and J lost 4, with 11 bases in between. The CDR3 runs 12 residues. The germline V gene has CDR1 MNHEY and CDR2 SVGAGI. CDR3 sequence: CASANDRETQYF. In nucleotides, the CDR3 is TGTGCCAGCGCCAACGACCGAGAGACCCAGTACTTC.

This chain connects TRBV6-1 to TRBJ2-5; D not resolved. V was shortened by 2 bases and J by 5 bases, with 12 bases between the two germline ends. From germline, CDR1 is MNHNS and CDR2 SASEGT. The CDR3 is 14 residues long. The CDR3 loop reads CASSEWPSKETQYF. CDR3 bases: TGTGCCAGCAGTGAATGGCCAAGTAAGGAGACCCAGTACTTC.

The chain couples TRBV4-2 to TRBJ2-1; the D is unclear. This CDR3 is 15 amino acids long. Between the trimmed V and J ends, which lost 4 bases and 3 bases, there was a span of 13 bases. Germline V lookup: CDR1 LGHNA, CDR2 YNFKEQ. The CDR3 region is CASSPSSVSYNEQFF. CDR3 bases: TGTGCCAGCAGCCCGTCCAGCGTGAGCTACAATGAGCAGTTCTTC.

The rearrangement links TRBV27 to TRBJ2-5, with TRBD2 matching 12 bases. V was clipped by 5 bases and J by 4 bases; unmatched bases: 2. The CDR3 is made up of 14 amino acids. The germline V gene encodes CDR1 MNHEY and CDR2 SMNVEV (reference sequence). CDR3 sequence (DNA): TGTGCCAGCAGTCGGGGACTAGCGGGAGAGACCCAGTACTTC. Protein sequence: CASSRGLAGETQYF.